Below, one T cell receptor beta chain is given with its context. In its sample, this clonotype was seen many times. The target of this receptor is not known. Per-base qualities were not stored, and no clone one base away is much larger. Systemically healthy Caucasian individuals from Russia, 39 in total and aged 6 to 90 years, were included as donors. Ten milliliters of peripheral blood were drawn from each donor into EDTA-treated Vacutainer tubes. Ficoll-Paque density-gradient centrifugation was used to isolate PBMCs, with at least 6.5 million per sample. Total RNA, at least 6 micrograms per sample, was extracted from PBMCs with Trizol reagent. For every donor, flow cytometry on a PBMC aliquot measured the percentage of naive CD45RAhigh/CD27high T cells. The data were taken from a study of blood T cells in healthy people across ages (dated by TCRdb to the mid-2010s). With respect to the entire study: In model experiments, roughly one uniquely barcoded TCR beta cDNA molecule per two T cells was captured by template switching. Using deep sequencing normalized with unique cDNA molecular identifiers, the study measured how TCR beta repertoire diversity changes with age. The donors were split into four age groups: young (average around 15 years), middle-aged (nearly 40), aged (roughly 65) and long-lived (approximately 89). For two donors (one aged 18 to 30 and one aged 80 or older), the study analyzed two additional independent replicas of 1 million unique cDNA reads from the same blood draw. General study outcomes and caveats: Donor CMV infection status was unknown, potentially confounding age-related changes in expanded clonotypes. Conclusive comparison of naive and antigen-experienced compartments was prevented by the profiling of bulk unsorted PBMCs. There was a strong correlation between observed TCR beta diversity and the percentage of naive T cells measured by flow cytometry. Compared with the aged group, the long-lived group had more naive CD4+ T cells, fewer expanded clones and increased TCR diversity, a pattern suggesting age selection. Observed TCR beta diversity per million T cells fell roughly linearly with age, and a significant reduction was already apparent by age about 38. Total diversity estimates from one million sequenced T cells were considered lower bounds and underestimates.

Trimming takes 7 bases off V and 4 bases off J; junction bases not matched to a gene: 12. The CDR3 spans 15 residues, from the cysteine through the phenylalanine. Of all the DNA, just the CDR3 is kept, 45 bases in frame from base 1. CDR1 and CDR2, looked up from the germline V gene (reference sequence), are DFQATT and SNEGSKA. Libraries came from 5' RACE. Sequencing used an Illumina HiSeq 2500. The second PCR ran for roughly 7 to 12 cycles and used a J-beta primer mix along with a sample-barcoded 5' primer. Each TCR beta cDNA molecule received a unique molecular identifier from a template-switch 5' adaptor carrying 12 random nucleotides. At least 3 million CDR3-containing paired-end reads were obtained from each sample. The Mint cDNA synthesis kit, primed by a TRBC-specific oligonucleotide, was used to synthesize first-strand cDNA from all RNA. After uracil-DNA glycosylase treatment, a first 18-cycle PCR used universal primers M1SS and BC2_uni_R on all cDNA. Under the source paper's analysis protocol: For normalization, 1 million high-quality reads, each with a distinct molecular identifier, were randomly selected from each sample. Instead of being binned into consensus sequences, reads that shared molecular identifiers were thrown out. MiTCR, with a Q25 quality threshold and the strictest error-elimination algorithm, was used for CDR3 identification, clonotype clustering and error correction. Lower-bound total TCR beta diversity was estimated with a nonparametric unseen species model using Euler transformation. The public reads were reanalyzed by TCRdb: fastp trimming at Q25, MiXCR alignment, in-frame beta chains only. Each record represents a unique CDR3 protein, reported with the most common genes and DNA among its rows. It is TCRdb's table, rather than the study itself, that gives the V and J calls and clone size. The sample table holds more than 750,000 distinct CDR3 sequences, of which 25% to 30% were seen once. Roughly 10% of the sample is in the top ten clones.

The data were also submitted as part of a second study, on T cells of mothers and their children. Per that second paper: Nine systemically healthy Caucasian individuals, comprising three mothers and their six children, were included as donors. cDNA synthesis consumed the entire amount of extracted RNA, loaded at about 1.6 ug RNA in each 15 ul reaction. Sample barcodes and 2-4 random nucleotides were added via the M1S primer in the second PCR. Over 10 million TCR beta CDR3 reads came from each mother, compared with approximately 3 million reads from each child. In both related and unrelated pairs, thymic selection shapes the output of TCR recombination in a similar way, with inherited differences having only a minor effect. Normalized repertoire overlap was always slightly but never significantly higher in related than unrelated mother-child pairs. No persistent microchimeric T cell clones were detected, at a sensitivity of approximately 90 clones per million clonotypes. The study used deep NGS to compare TCR beta repertoires of mothers and children, seeking features distinguishing related mother-child pairs from unrelated individuals. Mothers averaged about 40 +/- 4 years of age and children averaged around 10 +/- 4 years. After adapters were ligated using NEBNext reagents, the libraries underwent 100+100 nt paired-end sequencing on an Illumina HiSeq 2000. To avoid cross-contamination, the mother libraries and the child libraries were prepared a month apart and sequenced in separate runs. Each donor had between about 450,000 and 2,200,000 distinct TCR beta clonotypes identified. Naive TCR beta clonotypes were estimated from low-frequency clonotypes matched to each donor's FACS-determined naive share, without sorting.

The sequenced material came from blood. This TCR was recovered from a woman aged 40-49 years in good health. This sequence uses TRBV20-1 and TRBJ2-5; a stretch of 10 junction bases matches TRBD2. The CDR3 protein is CSVTAASGGLETQYF. Here is the DNA: TGCAGTGTCACAGCAGCTAGCGGGGGATTAGAGACCCAGTACTTC.